Listed below are T cell receptor beta chains from one sample, sequenced in a study of T-cell reconstitution after alpha-beta-depleted transplantation in children. TCRdb processed the PCR reads anew with MiXCR; each CDR3 protein has one entry. The data show more than 400,000 distinct CDR3 sequences, with roughly 44% seen just once and 27% held by the top ten. The specimen comprised PBMCs, sampled before TCRalphabeta/CD19-depleted stem cell transplant. All receptors come from a girl aged 2-15 years with aplastic anemia, due to receive a stem cell transplant. Both conserved end residues are part of each CDR3. D genes are given only for firm matches. Clone size, where shown, is once, few, many, or a class for clones that have expanded.

clone_size j_call v_call d_call cdr3_aa cdr3_nt
NA TRBJ2-7 TRBV6-5 TRBD2 CASSRLAGEQYF TGTGCCAGCAGCCGACTAGCAGGAGAGCAGTACTTC
few TRBJ2-7 TRBV9 NA CASSVGGRGDAEQYF TGTGCCAGCAGCGTAGGCGGCAGGGGGGATGCAGAGCAGTACTTC
few TRBJ2-7 TRBV5-1 TRBD1 CASSPGQGSGHEQYF TGCGCCAGCAGCCCCGGACAGGGGAGCGGGCACGAGCAGTACTTC
NA TRBJ1-2 TRBV7-2 TRBD1 CASSSLERGRGGYTF TGTGCCAGCAGCTCGTTAGAAAGGGGGCGTGGAGGCTACACCTTC
many TRBJ2-5 TRBV2 NA CASSTGTEGETQYF TGTGCCAGCAGTACCGGGACGGAGGGAGAGACCCAGTACTTC
few TRBJ2-1 TRBV20-1 TRBD2 CSPGGVEQKQFF TGCAGCCCGGGGGGGGTGGAGCAGAAGCAGTTCTTC
many TRBJ2-2 TRBV12-3/TRBV12-4 NA CASSFGPYVGELFF TGTGCCAGCAGTTTTGGCCCATATGTCGGGGAGCTGTTTTTT
NA TRBJ2-3 TRBV15 TRBD2 CATSRSRLAAPTDTQYF TGTGCCACCAGCAGGAGCCGACTAGCGGCCCCCACAGATACGCAGTATTTT
few TRBJ2-5 TRBV9 NA CASSGGESGTQYF TGTGCCAGCAGCGGAGGGGAGTCCGGGACCCAGTACTTC
many TRBJ2-7 TRBV20-1 NA CSARPGYSYEQYF TGCAGTGCTAGACCAGGTTACTCCTACGAGCAGTACTTC
NA TRBJ1-5 TRBV20-1 TRBD1 CSARLIQGAGNQPQHF TGCAGTGCTAGACTGATACAGGGGGCGGGCAATCAGCCCCAGCATTTT
NA TRBJ2-1 TRBV28 TRBD2 CASSQLAGGPHNEQFF TGTGCCAGCAGTCAGCTAGCGGGAGGGCCACACAATGAGCAGTTCTTC
NA TRBJ2-7 TRBV7-2 TRBD2 CASSRVSGRAGEQYF TGTGCCAGCAGCCGCGTTAGCGGGAGGGCCGGCGAGCAGTACTTC
NA TRBJ2-7 TRBV7-9 NA CASSLDPSYEQYF TGTGCCAGCAGCCTCGACCCTTCCTACGAGCAGTACTTC
NA TRBJ2-2 TRBV7-9 NA CASSPAEIGGELFF TGTGCCAGCAGCCCGGCCGAGATTGGAGGGGAGCTGTTTTTT
few TRBJ2-1 TRBV13 NA CASSLLGPPRYNEQFF TGTGCCAGCAGCCTTCTGGGACCTCCCCGCTACAATGAGCAGTTCTTC
once TRBJ1-1 TRBV12-3/TRBV12-4 TRBD1 CASSLPQGGTEAFF TGTGCCAGCAGTTTACCCCAGGGGGGCACTGAAGCTTTCTTT
NA TRBJ1-2 TRBV24-1 NA CATRPGEYYGYTF TGTGCCACCAGGCCGGGGGAGTACTATGGCTACACCTTC
many TRBJ2-7 TRBV7-2 NA CASSLVSGGSYEQYF TGTGCCAGCAGCTTAGTCTCGGGCGGGTCCTACGAGCAGTACTTC